One and the same sample provided the 5 T cell receptor beta chains below, sequenced in a study of T cell changes during pregnancy in multiple sclerosis. TCRdb keeps only in-frame clones here, not all; method: immunoSEQ multiplex PCR. The top ten clones hold 0.43% of a sample with 70,000 to 80,000 clones, 90% to 95% of them seen once. The specimen comprised CD4+ T cells from peripheral blood mononuclear cells, sampled before pregnancy. The source is a female donor with multiple sclerosis, enrolled in a pregnancy study.

The J gene is TRBJ2-7, the V gene TRBV7-2; tentatively, D is TRBD1 (5 bases). Germline V lookup: CDR1 SGHTA, CDR2 FQGNSA. Trimming pared 0 bases from V and 1 base from J, leaving 10 bases between. The CDR3 covers 15 residues. CDR3 in amino acids: CASSLAGAGSYEQYF. The CDR3 nucleotides read TGTGCCAGCAGCTTAGCAGGGGCCGGATCCTACGAGCAGTACTTC.

The chain has TRBV15 and TRBJ2-2; 8 bases align to TRBD2. Germline V gives CDR1 LNHNV, CDR2 YYDKDF (reference sequence). The CDR3 loop spans 14 amino acids. V lost 8 bases, J lost 2 bases, and 4 bases stayed unmatched. The CDR3 bases are TGTGCCACCGGACGGGGGGGTAACACCGGGGAGCTGTTTTTT. Translating gives CATGRGGNTGELFF.

The gene calls are TRBV6-4 and TRBJ2-2; weak D call: TRBD1 (6 bases). With 9 bases removed from V and 2 bases from J, the gap between germline ends came to 13 bases. CDR1 and CDR2 from the germline V gene are MRHNA and SNTAGT. CDR3 length: 14 amino acids. The CDR3 DNA reads TGTGCCAGTAAGACGACAGGCAACACCGGGGAGCTGTTTTTT. Protein: CASKTTGNTGELFF.

This chain joins TRBV5-5 and TRBJ2-3, with 7 bases identical to TRBD2. From germline, CDR1 is SGHKS and CDR2 YYEKEE (reference sequence). With V trimmed by 3 bases and J by 6 bases, 7 bases remained unmatched. The length of the CDR3 is 14 residues. This CDR3 reads CASSWRTSADTQYF. The CDR3 coding sequence is TGTGCCAGCAGCTGGAGGACTAGTGCCGATACGCAGTATTTT.

The chain joins TRBV19 to TRBJ2-2; 8 bases align to TRBD2. The CDR3 has 15 residues. J was trimmed by 6 bases and V by 7 bases; bases with no gene match: 10. Germline V gives CDR1 LNHDA, CDR2 SQIVND (reference sequence). The CDR3 loop reads CASKSTSGRSGELFF. The CDR3 bases are TGTGCCAGTAAATCAACTAGCGGACGATCCGGGGAGCTGTTTTTT.